One T cell receptor beta chain is described in this entry. The data stem from a study of blood T cell repertoires in COVID-19. Study summary: The United States, Italy and Spain provided the acute and convalescent COVID-19 samples. In each case, the material was cDNA or gDNA derived from T cells, B-cell-depleted T cells, or PBMCs.

This CDR3 has 15 amino acids. Trimming left V 4 bases short and J 1 base short, with 13 bases between. Germline CDR1 and CDR2: LGHNA and YSLEER. Original analysis: The authors estimated nucleated cell counts from reference gene primer amplification. Produced via immunoSEQ multiplex PCR; TCRdb's table is partial and in-frame only. From that table come the V and J calls and clone size; the DNA was used to work out D and trimming. The repertoire holds some 240,000 clones, with roughly 84% as singletons. The clonotype comes from a woman in her forties who had recovered from COVID-19. The sample consisted of peripheral blood. The chain is built from TRBV4-3 and TRBJ1-1, with no clear D. CDR3 bases: TGCGCCAGCAGCCCGGGCCCCGCGGGGAACACTGAAGCTTTCTTT. Residues: CASSPGPAGNTEAFF.